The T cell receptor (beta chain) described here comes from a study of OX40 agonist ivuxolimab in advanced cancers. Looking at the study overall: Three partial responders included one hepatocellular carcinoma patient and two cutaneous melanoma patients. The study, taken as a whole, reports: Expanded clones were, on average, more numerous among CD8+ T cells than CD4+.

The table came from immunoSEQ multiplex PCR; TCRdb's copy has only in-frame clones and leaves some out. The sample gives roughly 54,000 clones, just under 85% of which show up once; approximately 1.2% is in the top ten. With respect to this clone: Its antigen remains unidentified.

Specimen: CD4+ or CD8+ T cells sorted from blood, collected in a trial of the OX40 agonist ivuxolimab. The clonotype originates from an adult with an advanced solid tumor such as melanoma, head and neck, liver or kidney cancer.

CDR3 nucleotide sequence: TGTGCCAGCAGGAATACTAACAGGGGATCTGAAGCTTTCTTT. It codes for CASRNTNRGSEAFF. This chain connects TRBV6-5 to TRBJ1-1, with 7 bases matching TRBD1. Germline assignment: CDR1 MNHEY and CDR2 SVGAGI. The CDR3 is made up of 14 amino acids. J gave up 6 bases and V 6 bases, and 10 bases lay outside the gene matches.